Below are 27 T cell receptor beta chains sequenced from a single sample in a study of blood T cell repertoires in COVID-19. This table comes from immunoSEQ multiplex PCR, and its TCRdb copy is limited to in-frame clones, with some not included. The sample includes approximately 230,000 clones, 80% to 90% of them seen just once. The sequencing input was peripheral blood. These receptors all come from a man aged 30 to 45 who had recovered from COVID-19.

The gene calls are TRBV27 and TRBJ2-1; TRBD2 might be the D (7 bases). Germline CDR1 reads MNHEY; CDR2 reads SMNVEV (reference sequence). The CDR3 is 16 residues long. V lost 3 bases, J lost 7 bases, and 19 bases lay in between. The CDR3 region is CASSFSVGGRGNEQFF. The CDR3 DNA reads as TGTGCCAGCAGTTTCTCGGTGGGGGGGCGGGGGAATGAGCAGTTCTTC.

The chain has TRBV5-1 and TRBJ2-7; 11 nucleotides agree with TRBD2. Germline trimming cut 2 bases from V and 0 bases from J; bases unmatched to any gene: 7. CDR3 length equals 17 residues. Germline CDR1 reads SGHRS; CDR2 reads YFSETQ. The CDR3 bases are TGCGCCAGCAGCTTAATTTGGACTAGCGGGTTCTCCTACGAGCAGTACTTC. Translating gives CASSLIWTSGFSYEQYF. The variable domain in full, completed from reference TRBV5-1 and TRBJ2-7, reads KAGVTQTPRYLIKTRGQQVTLSCSPISGHRSVSWYQQTPGQGLQFLFEYFSETQRNKGNFPGRFSGRQFSNSRSEMNVSTLELGDSALYLCASSLIWTSGFSYEQYFGPGTRLTVT.

This sequence joins TRBV9 and TRBJ1-1; D is possibly TRBD1 (5 bases). Germline V gives CDR1 SGDLS, CDR2 YYNGEE. V shed 6 bases and J shed 4 bases, with 22 bases lying between them. This CDR3 region has 16 residues. The CDR3 sequence: CASNLGGAGGITEAFF. CDR3 coding DNA: TGTGCCAGCAATCTGGGAGGGGCCGGGGGAATCACTGAAGCTTTCTTT.

This chain connects TRBV6-5 to TRBJ1-1; D uncertain. This CDR3 is 14 amino acids long. Trimming shortened V by 2 bases and J by 7 bases, and 14 bases separated the two germline ends. Germline V gene lookup returns CDR1 MNHEY and CDR2 SVGAGI. The CDR3 sequence: CASSYGGSYGEAFF. The CDR3 nucleotides read TGTGCCAGCAGTTACGGAGGTTCGTATGGTGAAGCTTTCTTT.

This clone appeared once. The chain employs TRBV19 and TRBJ2-2, with a possible D match to TRBD2 (5 bases). Per the germline V gene, CDR1 is LNHDA and CDR2 is SQIVND (reference sequence). V gave up 5 bases and J gave up 3 bases, with 16 bases separating them. This CDR3 is built from 16 residues. The DNA for the CDR3 is TGTGCCAGTAGTTCTCCGGGATACTCTTACACCGGGGAGCTGTTTTTT. Protein sequence: CASSSPGYSYTGELFF.

A word on this clone: Its ends do not fully match the called genes, so a read error is possible. This rearrangement joins TRBV4-3 to TRBJ1-2; the D gene is possibly TRBD1 (5 bases). The CDR3 totals 13 residues. Germline CDR1 and CDR2: LGHNA and YSLEER. The CDR3 loop is CASSQDTGDWRLF. CDR3 DNA sequence: TGCGCCAGCAGCCAAGATACCGGGGACTGGCGTCTCTTC.

This clone has a single count. This rearrangement joins TRBV10-1 to TRBJ2-7; tentatively, D is TRBD1 (5 bases). V shed 6 bases and J shed 6 bases, with 15 bases lying between them. Per the germline V gene, CDR1 is WNHNN and CDR2 is SYGVQD (reference sequence). The CDR3 totals 13 residues. CDR3 residues: CASSEKGRLEQYF. CDR3 bases: TGCGCCAGCAGCGAAAAGGGGCGGCTCGAGCAGTACTTC.

The chain employs TRBV10-3 and TRBJ1-2; D not certain. The V end was cut by 10 bases, the J end by 2 bases, with 20 bases between. The V gene's germline CDR1 is ENHRY and CDR2 SYGVKD. The CDR3 loop spans 15 amino acids. CDR3 in amino acids: CATTPGIFSNYGYTF. The CDR3 nucleotides are TGTGCCACCACCCCCGGGATCTTCTCCAACTATGGCTACACCTTC.

This chain links TRBV9 with TRBJ2-3, with TRBD2 identical over 14 bases. V lost 4 bases and J lost 3; bases outside the gene matches: 7. There are 17 residues in the CDR3. Germline assignment: CDR1 SGDLS and CDR2 YYNGEE. CDR3 coding DNA: TGTGCCAGCAGCCCAGGACTAGCGGGGGGTAGTACAGATACGCAGTATTTT. Amino acid sequence: CASSPGLAGGSTDTQYF.

The CDR3 coding sequence is TGCAGCTATAGCGGGGGAGAGGTGGCGGATACGCAGTATTTT. It is translated as CSYSGGEVADTQYF. The V gene is TRBV29-1, the J gene TRBJ2-3, with 9 bases that match TRBD2. Germline assignment: CDR1 SQVTM and CDR2 ANQGSEA. V trimming: 8 bases; J trimming: 6 bases; junction bases outside the gene matches: 12. CDR3 length equals 14 residues.

A few counts support this clone. V is TRBV30 and J is TRBJ1-4, with no clear D. The ends were cut back, 3 bases at V and 5 bases at J, with 19 bases in the middle. The CDR3 totals 16 residues. Germline V gene data show CDR1 as GTSNPN and CDR2 as SVGIG (reference sequence). The CDR3, as DNA: TGTGCCTGGAGCCCTCGTGGTGGGCTCGCGAATGAAAAACTGTTTTTT. Its translation: CAWSPRGGLANEKLFF.

In this sample, this clone turned up once. The sample contains more than one DNA sequence encoding this CDR3. The V gene is TRBV7-9, the J gene TRBJ1-2; the D is unclear. The length of the CDR3 is 13 residues. Germline V lookup: CDR1 SEHNR, CDR2 FQNEAQ (reference sequence). Trimming stripped 5 bases from V and 2 bases from J, with 9 bases between. In nucleotides, the CDR3 is TGTGCCAGCAGCACGGGTCAGAACTATGGCTACACCTTC. This sequence encodes CASSTGQNYGYTF.

The chain carries TRBV6-5 and TRBJ2-5; unclear D gene. Germline loops: CDR1 MNHEY, CDR2 SVGAGI. Trimming took 10 bases from V and 7 from J, leaving 10 bases between them. The CDR3 is 10 residues long. For the CDR3, the DNA is TGTGCCACCGGTGGCGGGACCCAGTACTTC. Translated: CATGGGTQYF.

This chain uses TRBV11-3 with TRBJ1-1; no definite D call. The CDR3 consists of 12 residues. Germline V gives CDR1 SGHNT, CDR2 YENEEA. The V end lost 0 bases, the J end lost 5 bases, and 4 bases lay between the germline ends. CDR3 region: CASSLERTEAFF. The CDR3 nucleotides read TGTGCCAGCAGCTTAGAGAGGACTGAAGCTTTCTTT.

The rearrangement uses TRBV19 and TRBJ1-5; D is undetermined. Germline CDR1 is LNHDA and CDR2 is SQIVND (reference sequence). The V gene lost 7 bases and the J gene lost 0 bases, with 7 bases spanning the gap. The CDR3 totals 13 residues. The CDR3 is CASTHASNQPQHF. The CDR3 DNA follows: TGTGCCAGTACACATGCTAGCAATCAGCCCCAGCATTTT.

The rearrangement links TRBV7-9 to TRBJ1-2, with D hard to call. CDR3 length equals 10 residues. Deletions cut 6 bases from V and 8 bases from J, with 7 bases between. The germline gives CDR1 SEHNR, CDR2 FQNEAQ (reference sequence). The CDR3 DNA sequence: TGTGCCAGCAGAGCCGGGGGCTACACCTTC. It translates to CASRAGGYTF.

CDR3 protein: CASSLIDYGTGANEQFF. CDR3 bases: TGCGCCAGCAGCCTTATAGATTACGGGACAGGGGCCAATGAGCAGTTCTTC. The V gene is TRBV4-1, the J gene TRBJ2-1; 10 bases map to TRBD1. Germline V lookup: CDR1 MGHRA, CDR2 YSYEKL. V lost 4 bases and J lost 6; bases outside the gene matches: 12. The CDR3 sequence is 17 residues long.

The CDR3 protein is CASSIGAGGRTDTQYF. The CDR3 DNA is TGTGCCAGTAGTATCGGAGCGGGGGGCCGCACAGATACGCAGTATTTT. The chain carries TRBV19 and TRBJ2-3, with TRBD2 matching 9 bases. The CDR3 consists of 16 residues. The germline CDR1 and CDR2 sequences are LNHDA and SQIVND (reference sequence). Trimming cost V 3 bases and J 1 base; bases outside gene matches: 5. Using reference TRBV19 and TRBJ2-3 for the parts outside the CDR3, the full variable domain is DGGITQSPKYLFRKEGQNVTLSCEQNLNHDAMYWYRQDPGQGLRLIYYSQIVNDFQKGDIAEGYSVSREKKESFPLTVTSAQKNPTAFYLCASSIGAGGRTDTQYFGPGTRLTVL.

The J gene is TRBJ1-2, the V gene TRBV6-1; 10 bases align to TRBD1. Per the germline V gene, CDR1 is MNHNS and CDR2 is SASEGT. Trimming cost V 6 bases and J 8 bases; bases outside gene matches: 6. The CDR3 is 13 amino acids. In DNA form, the CDR3 reads TGTGCCAGCAGCCGACAGGGGGCGGGCGGCTACACCTTC. Encoded protein: CASSRQGAGGYTF.

The rearrangement links TRBV13 to TRBJ1-1, with unresolved D. Germline CDR1 is PRHDT and CDR2 is FYEKMQ (reference sequence). The CDR3 sequence is 11 residues long. V gave up 2 bases and J gave up 6 bases, with 4 bases separating them. CDR3 region: CASSLSAEAFF. DNA of the CDR3: TGTGCCAGCAGCTTATCGGCTGAAGCTTTCTTT.

The genes are TRBV4-3 and TRBJ2-2; D may be TRBD1 (6 bases). Germline loops: CDR1 LGHNA, CDR2 YSLEER. Trimming left V 1 base short and J 2 bases short, with 8 bases between. This CDR3 spans 15 amino acids. The CDR3 loop is CASSQVDRNTGELFF. The DNA of the CDR3 is TGCGCCAGCAGCCAAGTGGACAGAAACACCGGGGAGCTGTTTTTT.

This clone was recorded a few times. CDR3 amino acids: CAWRLVGPNSPLHF. The CDR3 DNA is TGTGCCTGGAGGCTGGTGGGGCCTAATTCACCCCTCCACTTT. J is TRBJ1-6 and V is TRBV30; TRBD1 might be the D (5 bases). The CDR3 is 14 residues long. Looked up from germline, CDR1 is GTSNPN and CDR2 is SVGIG (reference sequence). The V end lost 3 bases, the J end lost 6 bases, and 12 bases lay between the germline ends.

The chain recombines TRBV3-1 (or the pseudogene TRBV3-2) with TRBJ1-3; D gene uncertain. The CDR3 covers 14 residues. Trimming removed 6 bases from V and 0 bases from J, with 9 bases in between. Germline values: CDR1 LGHDT, CDR2 YNNKEL (reference sequence). The CDR3 protein is CASSAPSSGNTIYF. The CDR3 DNA sequence: TGTGCCAGCAGTGCCCCCAGCTCTGGAAACACCATATATTTT.

The chain has TRBV24-1 and TRBJ1-2; TRBD1 matches 7 bases. The junction had 5 bases not matched to a gene; V was cut back by 4 bases and J by 4 bases. The CDR3 contains 14 residues. Germline V gene sequence: CDR1 KGHDR, CDR2 SFDVKD. CDR3 sequence reads: CATSDPGTAYGYTF. The CDR3 DNA follows: TGTGCCACCAGTGACCCAGGGACAGCCTATGGCTACACCTTC.

V gene TRBV20-1 combines with J gene TRBJ1-1; 10 nucleotides agree with TRBD1. In germline, CDR1 is DFQATT, CDR2 SNEGSKA (reference sequence). This CDR3 is built from 11 residues. The CDR3: CSRQGAGEAFF. The CDR3, as DNA: TGCAGCCGACAGGGGGCAGGTGAAGCTTTCTTT.

This clone came up a few times. The rearrangement joins TRBV5-1 to TRBJ1-1, with D perhaps TRBD1 (5 bases). In germline, CDR1 is SGHRS, CDR2 YFSETQ. This CDR3 contains 15 residues. The ends were cut back, 4 bases at V and 1 base at J, with 14 bases in the middle. As DNA, the CDR3 is TGCGCCAGCAGCCCCAGGGAGGGCGGGAACACTGAAGCTTTCTTT. Translation gives CASSPREGGNTEAFF.

The chain links TRBV5-1 to TRBJ1-2; D is unresolved. The CDR3 sequence is 12 residues long. CDR1 and CDR2 from the germline V gene are SGHRS and YFSETQ. The germline V and J ends were trimmed by 2 bases and 3 bases, with 5 bases remaining between them. CDR3 DNA sequence: TGCGCCAGCAGCTTTTCAGACTATGGCTACACCTTC. It codes for CASSFSDYGYTF.